The rows below give T cell receptor beta chains drawn from one sample of a study of blood T cell repertoires in COVID-19. TCRdb's table, derived via immunoSEQ multiplex PCR, lists solely in-frame clones and lacks some. The data contain some 200,000 clones, about 82% of them singletons. Sequenced material: peripheral blood. The receptors derive from a man between 60 and 70 years old with COVID-19, enrolled during active disease. The CDR3 runs from the conserved cysteine through the conserved F or W. Each record gives: CDR3 DNA, CDR3 protein, V gene, D gene, clone size, J gene. A D gene is named only where the DNA matches it firmly. Not all rows give a size; the values are once, few, many and, for expanded clones, a class.

TGTGCCAGCAGTTACTCCCCGCTCGGTGAGACCCAGTACTTC CASSYSPLGETQYF TRBV6-5 . . TRBJ2-5
TGTGCCAGCAGCTCCCCCCGGGAGGAAGAGACCCAGTACTTC CASSSPREEETQYF TRBV5-4 TRBD2 . TRBJ2-5
TGTGCCAGCATCCCACGTCGGACAGGGGTTAATTCACCCCTCCACTTT CASIPRRTGVNSPLHF TRBV27 TRBD1 . TRBJ1-6
TGTGCCAGCAGTTACGGGAAGGGGTTTGAGCAGTACTTC CASSYGKGFEQYF TRBV6-5 . . TRBJ2-7
TGTGCCAGCAGAGAGACATACATGAACACTGAAGCTTTCTTT CASRETYMNTEAFF TRBV2 . few TRBJ1-1
TGTGCCAGCAGTAAGACAGGCTATGGCTACACCTTC CASSKTGYGYTF TRBV28 . once TRBJ1-2
TGTGCCAGCAGTCCGACAGGGGGCACTGGCTACACCTTC CASSPTGGTGYTF TRBV6-5 TRBD1 . TRBJ1-2
TGCAGTGCACGAGGGGGAGATACGCAGTATTTT CSARGGDTQYF TRBV29-1 . once TRBJ2-3
TGTGCCAGCAGTTTAAGCAGGGGAGTAAAACTGTTTTTT CASSLSRGVKLFF TRBV12-3/TRBV12-4 . . TRBJ1-4
TGCGCCAGCAGCTTGGGTGGGGGGACGCGGAGCTCTGGAAACACCATATATTTT CASSLGGGTRSSGNTIYF TRBV5-1 . . TRBJ1-3